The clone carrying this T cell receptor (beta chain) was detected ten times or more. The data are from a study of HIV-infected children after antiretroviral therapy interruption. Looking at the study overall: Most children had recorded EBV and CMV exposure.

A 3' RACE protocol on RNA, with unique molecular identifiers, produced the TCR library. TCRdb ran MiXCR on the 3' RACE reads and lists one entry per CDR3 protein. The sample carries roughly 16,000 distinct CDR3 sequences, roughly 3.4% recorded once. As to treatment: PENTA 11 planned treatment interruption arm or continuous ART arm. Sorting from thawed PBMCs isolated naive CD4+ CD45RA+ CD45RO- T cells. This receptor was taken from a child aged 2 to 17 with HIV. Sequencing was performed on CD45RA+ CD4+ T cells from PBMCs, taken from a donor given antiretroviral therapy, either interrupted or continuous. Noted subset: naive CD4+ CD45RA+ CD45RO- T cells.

The chain's CDR3 is CASSRSTTSGNTIYF. In DNA, the CDR3 is TGTGCCAGCAGTCGCAGCACGACCTCTGGAAACACCATATATTTT. This sequence joins TRBV6-5 and TRBJ1-3; D ambiguous. The CDR3 consists of 15 residues. The V gene's germline CDR1 is MNHEY and CDR2 SVGAGI. Trimming took off 5 bases at V and 0 bases at J, with 11 bases between the two ends.